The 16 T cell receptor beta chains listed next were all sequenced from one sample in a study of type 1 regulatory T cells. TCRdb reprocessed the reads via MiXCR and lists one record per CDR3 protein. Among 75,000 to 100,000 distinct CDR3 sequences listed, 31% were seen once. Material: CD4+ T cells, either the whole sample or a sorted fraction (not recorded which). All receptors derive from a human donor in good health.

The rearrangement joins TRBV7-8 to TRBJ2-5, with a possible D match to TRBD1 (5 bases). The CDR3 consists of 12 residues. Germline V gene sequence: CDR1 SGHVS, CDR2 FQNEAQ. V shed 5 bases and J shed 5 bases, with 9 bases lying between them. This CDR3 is CASSPGSETQYF. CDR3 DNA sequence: TGTGCCAGCAGCCCAGGGTCGGAGACCCAGTACTTC.

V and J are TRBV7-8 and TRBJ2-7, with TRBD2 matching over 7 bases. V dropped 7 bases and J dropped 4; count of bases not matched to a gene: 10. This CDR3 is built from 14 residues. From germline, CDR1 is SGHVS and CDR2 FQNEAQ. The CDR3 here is CASTRDYLSYEQYF. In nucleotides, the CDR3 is TGTGCCAGCACCCGGGACTACTTGAGTTACGAGCAGTACTTC.

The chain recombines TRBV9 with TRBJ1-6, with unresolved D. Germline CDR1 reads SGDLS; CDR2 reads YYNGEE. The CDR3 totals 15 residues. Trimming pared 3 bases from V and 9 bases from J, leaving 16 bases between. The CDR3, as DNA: TGTGCCAGCAGCGCCGAAGCGGGTAGACCTTCACCCCTCCACTTT. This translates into CASSAEAGRPSPLHF.

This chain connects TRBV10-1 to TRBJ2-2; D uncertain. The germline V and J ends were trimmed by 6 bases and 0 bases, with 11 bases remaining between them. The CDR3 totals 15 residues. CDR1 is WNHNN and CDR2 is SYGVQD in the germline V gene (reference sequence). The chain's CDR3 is CASSPVVANTGELFF. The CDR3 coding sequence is TGCGCCAGCAGCCCGGTGGTTGCGAACACCGGGGAGCTGTTTTTT.

Here the CDR3 reads CASSQSGTGWTGELFF. CDR3 in DNA: TGCGCCAGCAGCCAATCAGGGACAGGGTGGACCGGGGAGCTGTTTTTT. This chain joins TRBV4-3 and TRBJ2-2; 9 bases align to TRBD1. With V trimmed by 2 bases and J by 5 bases, 6 bases remained unmatched. Germline CDR1 reads LGHNA; CDR2 reads YSLEER. The CDR3 loop spans 16 amino acids.

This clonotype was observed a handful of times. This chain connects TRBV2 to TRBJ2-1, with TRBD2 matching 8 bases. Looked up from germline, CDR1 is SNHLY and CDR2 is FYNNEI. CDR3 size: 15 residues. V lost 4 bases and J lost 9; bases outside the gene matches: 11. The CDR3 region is CASSVNREGLGEQFF. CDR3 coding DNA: TGTGCCAGCAGTGTCAATCGGGAGGGCCTGGGTGAGCAGTTCTTC.

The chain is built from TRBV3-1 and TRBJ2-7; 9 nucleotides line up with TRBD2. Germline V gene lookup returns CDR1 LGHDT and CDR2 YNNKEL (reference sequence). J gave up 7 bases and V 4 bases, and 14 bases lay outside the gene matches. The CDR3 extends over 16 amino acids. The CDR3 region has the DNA TGTGCCAGCAGCCCTCCTCTAGCGGGGACCCTAGGGGAGCAGTACTTC. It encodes CASSPPLAGTLGEQYF.

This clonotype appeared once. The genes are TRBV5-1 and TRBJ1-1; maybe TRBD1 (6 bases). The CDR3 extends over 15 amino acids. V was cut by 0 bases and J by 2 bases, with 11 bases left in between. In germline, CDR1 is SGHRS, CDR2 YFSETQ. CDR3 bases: TGCGCCAGCAGCTTGGGTGGGGGGGCAAACACTGAAGCTTTCTTT. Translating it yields CASSLGGGANTEAFF.

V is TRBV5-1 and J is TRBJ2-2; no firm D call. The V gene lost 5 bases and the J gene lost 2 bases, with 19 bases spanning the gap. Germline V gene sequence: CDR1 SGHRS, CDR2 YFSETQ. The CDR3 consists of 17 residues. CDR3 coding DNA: TGCGCCAGCAGTTGGAGCCACAGTGGGATTAACACCGGGGAGCTGTTTTTT. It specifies CASSWSHSGINTGELFF. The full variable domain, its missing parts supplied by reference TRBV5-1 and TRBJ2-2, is KAGVTQTPRYLIKTRGQQVTLSCSPISGHRSVSWYQQTPGQGLQFLFEYFSETQRNKGNFPGRFSGRQFSNSRSEMNVSTLELGDSALYLCASSWSHSGINTGELFFGEGSRLTVL.

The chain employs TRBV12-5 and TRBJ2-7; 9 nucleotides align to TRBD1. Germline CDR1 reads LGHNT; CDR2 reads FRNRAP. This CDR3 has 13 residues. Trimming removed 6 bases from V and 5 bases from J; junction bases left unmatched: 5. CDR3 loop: CASGWTGVNEQYF. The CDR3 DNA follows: TGTGCTAGTGGATGGACAGGGGTAAACGAGCAGTACTTC.

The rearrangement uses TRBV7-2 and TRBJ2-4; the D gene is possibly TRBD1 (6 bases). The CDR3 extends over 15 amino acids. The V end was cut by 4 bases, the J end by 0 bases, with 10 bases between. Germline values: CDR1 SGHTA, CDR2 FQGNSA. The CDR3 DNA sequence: TGTGCCAGCAGCTCGGGACAACTAGCCAAAAACATTCAGTACTTC. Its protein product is CASSSGQLAKNIQYF.

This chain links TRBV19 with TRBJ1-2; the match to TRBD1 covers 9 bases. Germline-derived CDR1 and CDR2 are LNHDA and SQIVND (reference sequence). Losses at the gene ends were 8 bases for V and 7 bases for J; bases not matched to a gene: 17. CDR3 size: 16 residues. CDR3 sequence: CASGKKGQGRNRGYTF. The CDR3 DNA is TGTGCCAGTGGGAAGAAAGGACAGGGGCGAAATCGTGGCTACACCTTC.

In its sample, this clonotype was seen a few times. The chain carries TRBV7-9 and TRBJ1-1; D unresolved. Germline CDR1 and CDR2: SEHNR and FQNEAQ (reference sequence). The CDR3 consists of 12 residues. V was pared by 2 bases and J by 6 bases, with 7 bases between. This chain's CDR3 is CASSLIGAEAFF. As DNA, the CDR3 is TGTGCCAGCAGCTTAATTGGAGCTGAAGCTTTCTTT.

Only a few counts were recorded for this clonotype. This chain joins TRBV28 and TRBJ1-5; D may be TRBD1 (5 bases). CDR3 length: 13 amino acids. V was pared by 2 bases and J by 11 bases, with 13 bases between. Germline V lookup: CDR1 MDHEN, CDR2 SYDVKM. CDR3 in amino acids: CASSLVGPRAQHF. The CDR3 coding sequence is TGTGCCAGCAGTTTAGTGGGGCCAAGGGCCCAGCATTTT.

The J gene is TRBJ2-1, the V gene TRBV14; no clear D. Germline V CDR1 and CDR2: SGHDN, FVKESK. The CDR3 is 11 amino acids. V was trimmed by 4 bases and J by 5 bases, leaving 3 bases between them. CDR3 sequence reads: CASSPNNEQFF. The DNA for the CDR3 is TGTGCCAGCAGCCCAAACAATGAGCAGTTCTTC.

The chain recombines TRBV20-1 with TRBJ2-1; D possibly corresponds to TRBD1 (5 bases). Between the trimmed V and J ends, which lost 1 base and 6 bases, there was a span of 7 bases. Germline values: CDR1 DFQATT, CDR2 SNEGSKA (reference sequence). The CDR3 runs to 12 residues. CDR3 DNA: TGCAGTGCTAGAGTGACAGTCAATGAGCAGTTCTTC. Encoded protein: CSARVTVNEQFF.